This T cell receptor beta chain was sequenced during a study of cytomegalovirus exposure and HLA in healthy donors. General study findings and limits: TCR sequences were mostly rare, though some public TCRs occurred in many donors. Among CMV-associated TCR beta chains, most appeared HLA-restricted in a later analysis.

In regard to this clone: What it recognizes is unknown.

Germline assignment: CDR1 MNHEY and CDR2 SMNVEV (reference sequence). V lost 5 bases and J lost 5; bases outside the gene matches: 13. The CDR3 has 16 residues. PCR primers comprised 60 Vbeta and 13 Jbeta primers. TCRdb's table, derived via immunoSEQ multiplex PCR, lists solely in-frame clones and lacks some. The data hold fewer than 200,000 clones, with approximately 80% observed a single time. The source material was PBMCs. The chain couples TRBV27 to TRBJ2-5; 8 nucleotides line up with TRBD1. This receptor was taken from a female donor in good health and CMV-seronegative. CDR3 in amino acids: CASSPLDRVKGETQYF. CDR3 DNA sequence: TGTGCCAGCAGTCCTTTGGACAGGGTTAAGGGGGAGACCCAGTACTTC.